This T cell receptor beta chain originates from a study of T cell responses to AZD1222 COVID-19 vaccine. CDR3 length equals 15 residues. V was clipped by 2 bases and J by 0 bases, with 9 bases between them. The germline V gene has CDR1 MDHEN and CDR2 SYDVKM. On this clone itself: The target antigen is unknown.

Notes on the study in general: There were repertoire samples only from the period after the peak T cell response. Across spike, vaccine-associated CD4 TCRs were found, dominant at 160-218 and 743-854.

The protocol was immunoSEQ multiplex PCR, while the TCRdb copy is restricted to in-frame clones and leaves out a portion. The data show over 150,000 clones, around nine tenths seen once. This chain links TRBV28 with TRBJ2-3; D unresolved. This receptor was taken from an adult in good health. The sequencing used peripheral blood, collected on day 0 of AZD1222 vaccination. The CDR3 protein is CASSLGLDSTDTQYF. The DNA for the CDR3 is TGTGCCAGCAGTTTAGGTCTCGATAGCACAGATACGCAGTATTTT.